What follows describes a single T cell receptor beta chain. Its matching antigen is unknown. The data were obtained in a study of T cells in tumors after PD-1 blockade. Study-wide background: Patients received pembrolizumab 200 mg every 3 weeks or cemiplimab 350 mg every 2 weeks. On average, peripheral blood gave about 120,000 TCR templates and about 40,000 unique clonotypes. Study-wide results and caveats: Blood contained roughly two fifths of the tumor's TCR clonotypes.

CDR1 SGHVS and CDR2 FNYEAQ come from the germline V gene. V lost 5 bases, J lost 4 bases, and 15 bases lay in between. There are 14 residues in the CDR3. TCRdb's table, derived via immunoSEQ multiplex PCR, lists solely in-frame clones and lacks some. This table holds roughly 60,000 clones, around three quarters found once. The sequences come from PBMCs, collected before anti-PD-1 treatment. This chain uses TRBV7-6 with TRBJ2-7; D is unresolved. This TCR was recovered from a human donor with basal cell carcinoma. CDR3 DNA: TGTGCCAGCAGCAACCCCGCCCCGGATTACGAGCAGTACTTC. Protein product: CASSNPAPDYEQYF.